This T cell receptor (beta chain) was documented in a study of sequential checkpoint blockade in melanoma. Looking at the study overall: Maintenance nivolumab came after either treatment sequence.

Trimming took off 8 bases at V and 2 bases at J, with 15 bases between the two ends. CDR3 length: 14 amino acids. Germline lookup yields CDR1 MNHGY and CDR2 SAAAGT. Sequencing was performed with immunoSEQ multiplex PCR; in TCRdb, only in-frame clones are kept and a portion is missing. The table includes about 12,000 clones, roughly 24% detected once. The treatment denotes: randomized to nivolumab then ipilimumab (arm A) or the reverse (arm B). Judged by abundance, this clone is medium-sized. The sample was tumor tissue (inferred from file names), taken from a patient given nivolumab and ipilimumab in sequence. J is TRBJ2-5 and V is TRBV6-8; D might be TRBD1 (6 bases). The TCR originated in a human donor with melanoma. CDR3 nucleotides: TGTGCCAGCGGCTTTACAGGGCTACAAGAGACCCAGTACTTC. Translating gives CASGFTGLQETQYF.